This T cell receptor (beta chain) came from a study of read filtering for tumor transcriptome and immune sequencing. Study background: R-ISS stage counts were 8 for I, roughly 15 for II, six or seven for III. Transcriptome libraries were built from DNase-treated RNA.

This clonotype showed up many times. The antigen remains undetermined. From about 400 ng of RNA, a library with molecular barcoded alpha/delta and beta/gamma adaptors was made. In TCRdb, the reads were re-called with MiXCR into one record per CDR3 protein. The table shows about 38,000 distinct CDR3 sequences, with 11% to 15% occurring only once. Study-wide points: Even smaller IR-seq throughput identified most shared clonotypes. Correlation between methods rose after single-read clonotypes were removed.

The receptor comes from a donor over 35 with multiple myeloma. The specimen sequenced was a population of CD138-negative cells sorted from bone marrow.

The DNA of the CDR3 is TGCAGTGCTAGTAACAGGGGGCGATATGGGGCCAACGTCCTGACTTTC. It yields the protein CSASNRGRYGANVLTF. The J gene is TRBJ2-6, the V gene TRBV20-1, with 9 bases aligning to TRBD1. The CDR3 totals 16 residues. Germline trimming cut 3 bases from V and 3 bases from J; bases unmatched to any gene: 6. Germline CDR1 is DFQATT and CDR2 is SNEGSKA (reference sequence).